This TCR beta chain is drawn from a study of cytomegalovirus exposure and HLA in healthy donors. Regarding the study as a whole: In an earlier analysis, in approximately 630 donors, most V segments appeared productive either ~90% or ~30% of the time.

V dropped 7 bases and J dropped 8 bases, with 12 bases sitting between them. The CDR3 runs to 12 residues. Germline loops: CDR1 MNHNS, CDR2 SASEGT. Primers: 60 Vbeta forward and 13 Jbeta reverse. Method: immunoSEQ multiplex PCR; TCRdb's copy keeps in-frame clones and lacks some. The table has about 130,000 clones, 70% to 85% seen once. To note about this clone: As yet, its antigen is unknown.

Everyone who donated was a healthy bone marrow donor. The clonotype was recovered from a man aged 45-65 years in good health and CMV-seronegative. This rearrangement joins TRBV6-1 to TRBJ2-1; TRBD1 might be the D (5 bases). The material sequenced was PBMCs. CDR3 DNA sequence: TGTGCCAGCACATGGAGCAGGGATGAGCAGTTCTTC. Protein sequence: CASTWSRDEQFF.